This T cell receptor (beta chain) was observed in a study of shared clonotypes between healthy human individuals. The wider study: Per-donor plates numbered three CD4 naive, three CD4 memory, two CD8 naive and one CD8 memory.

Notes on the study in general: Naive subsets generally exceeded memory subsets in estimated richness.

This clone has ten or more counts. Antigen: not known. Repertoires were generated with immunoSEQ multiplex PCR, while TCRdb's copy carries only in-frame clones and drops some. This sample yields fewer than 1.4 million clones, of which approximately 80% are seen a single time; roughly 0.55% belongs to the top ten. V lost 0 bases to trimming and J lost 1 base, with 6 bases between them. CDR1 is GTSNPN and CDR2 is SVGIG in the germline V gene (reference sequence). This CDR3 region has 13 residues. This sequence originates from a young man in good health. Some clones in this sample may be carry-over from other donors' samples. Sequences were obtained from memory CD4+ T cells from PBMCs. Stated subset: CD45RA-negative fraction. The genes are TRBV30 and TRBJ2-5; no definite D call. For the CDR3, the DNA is TGTGCCTGGAGTGTAGCAATCCAAGAGACCCAGTACTTC. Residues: CAWSVAIQETQYF.